This T cell receptor beta chain was obtained from a study of T cell repertoires in cytomegalovirus infection. Across the study: CMV epitopes that were recently identified and HLA-C-restricted were used alongside well-studied HLA-B-restricted ones.

TCRdb analysed the reads with MiXCR anew, one entry per CDR3 protein. Of fewer than 1,000,000 distinct CDR3 sequences in the sample, around 32% were seen once. A remark on this clonotype: Its antigen is as yet unknown.

The TCR was taken from a human donor in good health (CMV status not recorded). Some clones in this sample may be carry-over from other donors' samples. The sequencing used cultured CD8+ T cells from PBMCs, collected from culture after CMV antigen stimulation.

The CDR3 region has the DNA TGTGCCAGCAGTTTATATGGGTTTTCAAACACTGAAGCTTTCTTT. Translation: CASSLYGFSNTEAFF. This chain uses TRBV28 with TRBJ1-1, with D uncertain. CDR1 is MDHEN, CDR2 SYDVKM, per germline. This CDR3 contains 15 residues. The V gene lost 1 base and the J gene lost 2 bases, with 11 bases spanning the gap. The variable domain in full, completed from reference TRBV28 and TRBJ1-1, reads DVKVTQSSRYLVKRTGEKVFLECVQDMDHENMFWYRQDPGLGLRLIYFSYDVKMKEKGDIPEGYSVSREKKERFSLILESASTNQTSMYLCASSLYGFSNTEAFFGQGTRLTVV.